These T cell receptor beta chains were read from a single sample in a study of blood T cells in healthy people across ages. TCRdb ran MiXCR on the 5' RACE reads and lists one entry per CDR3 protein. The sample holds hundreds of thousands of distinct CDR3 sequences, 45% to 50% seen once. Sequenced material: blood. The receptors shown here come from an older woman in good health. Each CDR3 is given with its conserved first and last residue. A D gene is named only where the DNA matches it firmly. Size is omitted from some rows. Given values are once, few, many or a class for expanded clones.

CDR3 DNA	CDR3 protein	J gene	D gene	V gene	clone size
TGTGCCAGTTCGACCGTGCCTAACTATGGCTACACCTTC	CASSTVPNYGYTF	TRBJ1-2	NA	TRBV2	NA
TGTGCCAGCAGTTCCTCGGCAGGGGGTGGCTACACCTTC	CASSSSAGGGYTF	TRBJ1-2	TRBD1	TRBV28	NA
TGTGCCAGCAGCCAAGGTGTGGGAGAGAATGAGCAGTTCTTC	CASSQGVGENEQFF	TRBJ2-1	NA	TRBV4-2	NA
TGCAGCGTTGGGGGGGTAGGGTCTTCTGGGGCCTACAATGAGCAGTTCTTC	CSVGGVGSSGAYNEQFF	TRBJ2-1	NA	TRBV29-1	few
TGTGCCAGCAGCCGACCCCCGGGACAGGAGCAGTTCTTC	CASSRPPGQEQFF	TRBJ2-1	TRBD1	TRBV28	once
TGTGCCAGCAGTTTTGCTGGCGGGAGCTCCTACGAGCAGTACTTC	CASSFAGGSSYEQYF	TRBJ2-7	TRBD2	TRBV28	NA
TGCAGTGCTAGAGGGAGAGCGGGGGAGTACGGTAGTGTGAATGAGCAGTTCTTC	CSARGRAGEYGSVNEQFF	TRBJ2-1	TRBD2	TRBV20-1	NA
TGCGCCAGCAGCCAAGATCGAGTTCTCTATAGGGGTCCTTACAATGAGCAGTTCTTC	CASSQDRVLYRGPYNEQFF	TRBJ2-1	NA	TRBV4-1	NA
TGCAGCGTTCCCGGGACAGGGGGAGAGACCCAGTACTTC	CSVPGTGGETQYF	TRBJ2-5	TRBD1	TRBV29-1	few
TGTGCTAGTGGTTTAGGTGGGCGCGGCGAGACCCAGTACTTC	CASGLGGRGETQYF	TRBJ2-5	NA	TRBV12-5	NA
TGCAGTGCCAGACAGGGCCTTTATGAAAAACTGTTTTTT	CSARQGLYEKLFF	TRBJ1-4	TRBD1	TRBV20-1	NA
TGCAGTGCTAGAAGCCCAATCTCCTACAATGAGCAGTTCTTC	CSARSPISYNEQFF	TRBJ2-1	NA	TRBV20-1	few
TGTGCCAGCACCCCTAGTGGTACAGCCGCTAAACTGTTTTTT	CASTPSGTAAKLFF	TRBJ1-4	NA	TRBV7-2	few
TGCGCCAGCAGCCGACAGTCCTTTGAGGACGAGCAGTACTTC	CASSRQSFEDEQYF	TRBJ2-7	NA	TRBV5-1	NA
TGCAGCGTTGCTGGACTAGTCTCCTACAATGAGCAGTTCTTC	CSVAGLVSYNEQFF	TRBJ2-1	TRBD2	TRBV29-1	NA
TGTGCCAGCAAAGCTAGCGGGGCCAGCACAGATACGCAGTATTTT	CASKASGASTDTQYF	TRBJ2-3	TRBD2	TRBV7-3	NA
TGTGCCAGCAGTCCGGGCCCAGACTACAATGAGCAGTTCTTC	CASSPGPDYNEQFF	TRBJ2-1	NA	TRBV6-6	NA
TGCAGTGCTCTCTGGGTTGGACTAACCTATGGCTACACCTTC	CSALWVGLTYGYTF	TRBJ1-2	NA	TRBV20-1	NA
TGCAGTGCTCCACGGGGGGGGCAGTTCTTC	CSAPRGGQFF	TRBJ2-1	TRBD2	TRBV20-1	NA
TGTGCCAGCAGTTTAATGGGGGTAATCGTTACTGAAGCTTTCTTT	CASSLMGVIVTEAFF	TRBJ1-1	NA	TRBV28	NA
TGTGCCAGCTCACCACAAGGACAGGGGGCTGATACGCAGTATTTT	CASSPQGQGADTQYF	TRBJ2-3	TRBD1	TRBV18	few
TGTGCCAGCAGGGCTCTACAAGGAAGGAACACTGAAGCTTTCTTT	CASRALQGRNTEAFF	TRBJ1-1	NA	TRBV2	NA
TGCAGTGCTGGACAGATCGGCGGGGAGCTGTTTTTT	CSAGQIGGELFF	TRBJ2-2	NA	TRBV20-1	NA
TGTGCCATCAGACCGACAGGGGATAGATATGGCTACACCTTC	CAIRPTGDRYGYTF	TRBJ1-2	TRBD1	TRBV10-3	NA
TGCGCCAGCAGCGCCGGGACTAGCGGGAGTGGAATCGAGCAGTACTTC	CASSAGTSGSGIEQYF	TRBJ2-7	TRBD2	TRBV5-1	NA
TGTGCCAGCAGCTTTCCAGGGCTGGAGACCCAGTACTTC	CASSFPGLETQYF	TRBJ2-5	NA	TRBV7-3	few
TGTGCCAGCAGCTTGGGACAGGGGACACCCCTCCACTTT	CASSLGQGTPLHF	TRBJ1-6	TRBD1	TRBV7-3	few
TGTGCCAGCAGTTTATTCACATCGAAAGCCTACGAGCAGTACTTC	CASSLFTSKAYEQYF	TRBJ2-7	NA	TRBV28	few